This T cell receptor beta chain is from a study of T cell changes during pregnancy in multiple sclerosis. Generated by immunoSEQ multiplex PCR, the TCRdb table keeps only in-frame clones and is missing some. In the table there are some 60,000 clones, 93% of which are singletons. The TCR sequence derives from a female donor with multiple sclerosis, enrolled in a pregnancy study. This material consisted of peripheral blood, taken after pregnancy.

The DNA for the CDR3 is TGTGCCAGCAGTTACTCGAGGTACAGGGGGGAGTATACGCAGTATTTT. Its translation: CASSYSRYRGEYTQYF. V usage is TRBV6-5 and J usage is TRBJ2-3; 8 bases are shared with TRBD1. V was clipped by 0 bases and J by 7 bases; unmatched bases: 9. This CDR3 region has 16 residues. Per the germline V gene, CDR1 is MNHEY and CDR2 is SVGAGI.